The T cell receptor (beta chain) under discussion was sequenced for a study of cytomegalovirus exposure and HLA in healthy donors. Primers for the PCR totalled 60 Vbeta and 13 Jbeta. The assay was immunoSEQ multiplex PCR, and TCRdb's table has in-frame clones only and misses some. The top ten hold over 4% of the sample, which has around 150,000 clones, roughly 75% seen once. Broader study findings: Another analysis was done later, and it associated roughly 15,000 TCR beta sequences with HLA alleles at 0.05 false discovery rate. As immune exposure information, only CMV serostatus was available.

The germline V gene encodes CDR1 MNHEY and CDR2 SVGAGI. Trimming cost V 0 bases and J 4 bases, with 9 bases left between them. The CDR3 spans 14 residues. Remarks on this clone: As yet, its antigen is unknown.

Sequenced input: PBMCs. The source of this sequence is a male donor in good health and CMV-seronegative. The genes are TRBV6-5 and TRBJ1-2; no definite D call. Here the CDR3 DNA reads TGTGCCAGCAGTTACTCGAGGAGTAGCTATGGCTACACCTTC. This encodes CASSYSRSSYGYTF.